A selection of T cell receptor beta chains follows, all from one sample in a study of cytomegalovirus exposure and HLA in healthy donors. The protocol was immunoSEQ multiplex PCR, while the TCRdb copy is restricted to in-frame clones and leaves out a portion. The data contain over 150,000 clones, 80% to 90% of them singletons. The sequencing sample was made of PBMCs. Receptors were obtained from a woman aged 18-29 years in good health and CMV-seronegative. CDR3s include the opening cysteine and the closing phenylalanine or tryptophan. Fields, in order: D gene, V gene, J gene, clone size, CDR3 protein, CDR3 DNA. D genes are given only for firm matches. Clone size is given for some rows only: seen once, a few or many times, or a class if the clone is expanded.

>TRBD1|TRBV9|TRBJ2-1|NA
CASSVGVRTGLNEQFF
TGTGCCAGCAGCGTAGGTGTTAGGACAGGGCTAAATGAGCAGTTCTTC
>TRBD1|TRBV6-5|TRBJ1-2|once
CASSYLGTGNPGGYTF
TGTGCCAGCAGTTACCTCGGGACAGGTAACCCAGGTGGCTACACCTTC
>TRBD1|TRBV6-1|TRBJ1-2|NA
CASRRQGDYGYTF
TGTGCCAGCAGAAGACAGGGCGACTATGGCTACACCTTC
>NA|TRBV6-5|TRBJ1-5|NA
CASSYSGANNQPQHF
TGTGCCAGCAGTTACTCAGGAGCAAACAATCAGCCCCAGCATTTT
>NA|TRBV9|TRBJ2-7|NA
CASSVGKDHRTYEQYF
TGTGCCAGCAGCGTAGGAAAGGACCACAGGACCTACGAGCAGTACTTC
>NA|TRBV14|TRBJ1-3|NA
CASSQGVGDTIYF
TGTGCCAGCAGCCAAGGGGTGGGCGACACCATATATTTT
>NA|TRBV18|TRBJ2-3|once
CASSPESRDSSTDTQYF
TGTGCCAGCTCACCAGAATCCCGGGACTCTAGCACAGATACGCAGTATTTT
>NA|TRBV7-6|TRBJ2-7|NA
CASSLAGPYEQYF
TGTGCCAGCAGCTTGGCAGGGCCCTACGAGCAGTACTTC
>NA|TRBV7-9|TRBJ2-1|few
CASSLEGAGGSPYNEQFF
TGTGCCAGCAGCTTAGAGGGGGCGGGAGGCTCACCCTACAATGAGCAGTTCTTC
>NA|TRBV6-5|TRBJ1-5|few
CASSYSRGHNQPQHF
TGTGCCAGCAGTTACTCGAGAGGCCACAATCAGCCCCAGCATTTT
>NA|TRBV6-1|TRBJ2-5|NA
CASSEVFGTVQETQYF
TGTGCCAGCAGTGAAGTTTTTGGGACTGTACAAGAGACCCAGTACTTC
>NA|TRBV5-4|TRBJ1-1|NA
CASSLVGGQNTEAFF
TGTGCCAGCAGCTTGGTCGGCGGACAGAACACTGAAGCTTTCTTT
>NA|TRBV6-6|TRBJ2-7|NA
CASRGTFPSSYEQYF
TGTGCCAGCAGGGGGACATTCCCATCCTCCTACGAGCAGTACTTC
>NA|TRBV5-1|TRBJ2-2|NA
CASRARETNTGELFF
TGCGCCAGCAGAGCGAGGGAGACGAACACCGGGGAGCTGTTTTTT
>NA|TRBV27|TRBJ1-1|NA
CASSPIPNLAEAFF
TGTGCCAGCAGTCCTATACCAAATTTGGCTGAAGCTTTCTTT
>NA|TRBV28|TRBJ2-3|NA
CASSETPSVRPDTQYF
TGTGCCAGCAGCGAGACTCCTAGCGTCAGACCAGATACGCAGTATTTT
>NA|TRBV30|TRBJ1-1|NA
CAWSGLMNTEAFF
TGTGCCTGGAGTGGACTGATGAACACTGAAGCTTTCTTT
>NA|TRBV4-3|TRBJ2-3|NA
CASSQVISDTQYF
TGCGCCAGCAGCCAAGTTATATCAGATACGCAGTATTTT
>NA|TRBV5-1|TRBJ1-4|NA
CASSWKTVATNEKLFF
TGCGCCAGCAGCTGGAAAACAGTTGCAACTAATGAAAAACTGTTTTTT
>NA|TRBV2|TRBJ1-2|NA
CASSGDGSNYGYTF
TGTGCCAGCAGTGGCGACGGGTCTAACTATGGCTACACCTTC
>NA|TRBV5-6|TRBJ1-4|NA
CASSSPTYGKLFF
TGTGCCAGCAGCTCGCCGACTTACGGAAAACTGTTTTTT
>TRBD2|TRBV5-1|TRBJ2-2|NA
CASSFGTSGTGELFF
TGCGCCAGCAGCTTCGGGACTAGCGGCACCGGGGAGCTGTTTTTT
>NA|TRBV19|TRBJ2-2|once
CASSIKTGNTGELFF
TGTGCCAGTAGTATAAAGACAGGGAACACCGGGGAGCTGTTTTTT
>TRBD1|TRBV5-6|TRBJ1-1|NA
CASSLEGTGRFTEAFF
TGTGCCAGCAGCTTGGAAGGGACAGGTCGGTTCACTGAAGCTTTCTTT
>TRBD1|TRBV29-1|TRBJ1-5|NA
CSVAQGVNQPQHF
TGCAGCGTTGCGCAGGGGGTCAATCAGCCCCAGCATTTT
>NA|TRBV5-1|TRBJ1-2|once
CASSFTSGTNYGYTF
TGCGCCAGCTCTTTCACGTCAGGGACAAACTATGGCTACACCTTC
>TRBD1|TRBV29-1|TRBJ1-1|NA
CSVIVSRDRGAFF
TGCAGCGTGATAGTTTCTAGGGACAGGGGAGCTTTCTTT
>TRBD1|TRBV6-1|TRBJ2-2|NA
CASSVRGTANTGELFF
TGTGCCAGCAGTGTAAGGGGGACAGCGAACACCGGGGAGCTGTTTTTT
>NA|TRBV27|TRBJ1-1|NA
CASSSPWDMNTEAFF
TGTGCCAGCAGTAGCCCGTGGGACATGAACACTGAAGCTTTCTTT
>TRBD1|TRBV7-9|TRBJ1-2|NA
CASSLGQGGGGYTF
TGTGCCAGCAGCTTAGGACAGGGGGGAGGCGGCTACACCTTC
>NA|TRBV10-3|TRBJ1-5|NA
CAISENTPNQPQHF
TGTGCCATCAGTGAGAACACCCCAAATCAGCCCCAGCATTTT
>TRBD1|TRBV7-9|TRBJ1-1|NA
CASSSRTGLTLNTEAFF
TGTGCCAGCAGCTCAAGGACAGGACTTACCCTGAACACTGAAGCTTTCTTT
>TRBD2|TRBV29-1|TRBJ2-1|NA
CSVETSGGNNEQFF
TGCAGCGTTGAAACCAGCGGGGGAAACAATGAGCAGTTCTTC
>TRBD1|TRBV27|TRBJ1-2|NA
CASSFTGDYGYTF
TGTGCCAGCAGTTTTACAGGGGACTATGGCTACACCTTC
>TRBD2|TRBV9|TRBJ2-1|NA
CASSSSSGSFFNEQFF
TGTGCCAGCAGCAGCTCTAGCGGGAGCTTTTTCAATGAGCAGTTCTTC
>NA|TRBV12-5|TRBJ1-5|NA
CASGLSPGPNQPQHF
TGTGCTAGTGGTTTATCGCCAGGCCCGAATCAGCCCCAGCATTTT
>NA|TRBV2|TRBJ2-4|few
CASSERLGRTKNIQYF
TGTGCCAGCAGTGAAAGGTTGGGCCGGACCAAAAACATTCAGTACTTC
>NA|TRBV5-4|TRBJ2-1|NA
CASSFDRGNEQFF
TGTGCCAGCAGCTTCGATAGGGGAAATGAGCAGTTCTTC
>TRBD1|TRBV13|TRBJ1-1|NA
CASSDTMHRGLRTEAFF
TGTGCCAGCAGCGACACCATGCACAGGGGTTTGAGGACTGAAGCTTTCTTT
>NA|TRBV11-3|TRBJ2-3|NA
CASSLGLTTQYF
TGTGCCAGCAGCTTGGGACTCACTACGCAGTATTTT
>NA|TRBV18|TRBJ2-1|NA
CASSLRESSYNEQFF
TGTGCCAGCTCACTCCGGGAGAGCTCCTACAATGAGCAGTTCTTC
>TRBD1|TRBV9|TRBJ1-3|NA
CASSVGTGGDAGNTIYF
TGTGCCAGCAGCGTAGGGACAGGGGGCGACGCTGGAAACACCATATATTTT
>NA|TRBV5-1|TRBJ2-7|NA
CASSFSTGHYYEQYF
TGCGCCAGCAGCTTTAGTACGGGACACTACTACGAGCAGTACTTC
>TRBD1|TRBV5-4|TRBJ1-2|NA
CASSHGTGNGYTF
TGTGCCAGCAGCCACGGGACAGGGAATGGCTACACCTTC
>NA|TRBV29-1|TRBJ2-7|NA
CSVVREGGSYEQYF
TGCAGCGTTGTTAGGGAGGGGGGCTCCTACGAGCAGTACTTC
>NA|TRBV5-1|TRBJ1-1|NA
CASSLGGRGTEAFF
TGCGCCAGCAGCTTGGGGGGTAGAGGGACTGAAGCTTTCTTT
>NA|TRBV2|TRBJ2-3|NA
CASRNLAKWYTDTQYF
TGTGCCAGCAGGAACCTAGCAAAGTGGTACACAGATACGCAGTATTTT
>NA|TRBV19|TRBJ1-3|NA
CSTWEGTGNTIYF
TGTTCGACTTGGGAGGGAACCGGAAACACCATATATTTT
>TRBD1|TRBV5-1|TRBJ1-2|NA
CASTATGTDYGYTF
TGCGCCAGCACCGCTACCGGGACAGACTATGGCTACACCTTC
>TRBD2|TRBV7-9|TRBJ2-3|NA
CASSLVGMTSGFDHTQYF
TGTGCCAGCAGCTTAGTAGGGATGACTAGCGGGTTCGACCATACGCAGTATTTT